The source of this T cell receptor beta chain is a study of blood T cell repertoires in COVID-19. The CDR3 is 17 residues long. CDR1 and CDR2 (germline): SGDLS, YYNGEE. The V and J ends lost 0 bases and 6 bases, in that order; junction bases with no gene match: 9. The data were produced by immunoSEQ multiplex PCR, yet TCRdb's version contains in-frame clones alone and is incomplete. The repertoire holds tens of thousands of clones, with under 90% as singletons. J is TRBJ2-3 and V is TRBV9, with 11 bases that match TRBD1. This clonotype was sampled from a woman in her sixties or seventies with acute or convalescent COVID-19. The sample comprised peripheral blood. The CDR3 loop reads CASSVATWTGGMDTQYF. Written as DNA, the CDR3 is TGTGCCAGCAGCGTAGCTACCTGGACAGGGGGCATGGATACGCAGTATTTT.